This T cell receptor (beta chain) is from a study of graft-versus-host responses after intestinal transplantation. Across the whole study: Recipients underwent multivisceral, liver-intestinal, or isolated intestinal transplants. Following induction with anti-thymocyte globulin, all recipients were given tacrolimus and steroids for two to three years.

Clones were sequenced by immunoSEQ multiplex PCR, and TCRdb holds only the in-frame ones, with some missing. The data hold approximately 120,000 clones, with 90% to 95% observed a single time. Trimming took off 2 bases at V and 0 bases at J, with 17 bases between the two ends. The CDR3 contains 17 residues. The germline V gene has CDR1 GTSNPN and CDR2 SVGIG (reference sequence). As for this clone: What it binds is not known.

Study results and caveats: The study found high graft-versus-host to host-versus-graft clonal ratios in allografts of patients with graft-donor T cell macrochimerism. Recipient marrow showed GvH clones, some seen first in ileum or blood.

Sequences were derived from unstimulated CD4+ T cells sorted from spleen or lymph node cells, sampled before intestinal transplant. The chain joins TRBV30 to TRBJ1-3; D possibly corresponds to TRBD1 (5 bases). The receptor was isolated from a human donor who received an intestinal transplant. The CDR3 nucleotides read TGTGCCTGGAGTAACCCGGGACGGATTTTCTCTGGAAACACCATATATTTT. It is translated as CAWSNPGRIFSGNTIYF.